One and the same sample provided the 27 T cell receptor beta chains below, sequenced in a study of T cells in Graves' hyperthyroidism and ophthalmopathy. Amplification targeted TCR beta CDR3 regions from RNA transcripts. Carried out on the TCR CDR3, a first-round RT-PCR used the HTBI primer set. Via MiXCR, TCRdb re-called the multiplex PCR reads, giving one row per CDR3 protein. Among under 700,000 distinct CDR3 sequences, under 60% were seen once, and the ten largest hold 8% to 8.5%. Specimen: peripheral blood or thyroid tissue (not recorded which). These TCRs come from a woman younger than 35 with Graves' hyperthyroidism.

The chain links TRBV29-1 to TRBJ2-3; D may be TRBD2 (5 bases). Trimming cost V 6 bases and J 6 bases, with 10 bases left between them. CDR1 is SQVTM, CDR2 ANQGSEA, per germline. The CDR3 extends over 11 amino acids. The CDR3 loop reads CSVELVDTQYF. CDR3 nucleotides: TGCAGCGTGGAACTAGTGGATACGCAGTATTTT.

This clonotype was detected ten times or more. The chain has TRBV10-3 and TRBJ2-5; 8 nucleotides line up with TRBD1. This CDR3 has 14 amino acids. V trimming: 6 bases; J trimming: 0 bases; junction bases outside the gene matches: 3. Germline values: CDR1 ENHRY, CDR2 SYGVKD. CDR3 sequence (DNA): TGTGCCATCAGGGGACAGGAGAACCAAGAGACCCAGTACTTC. Amino acids: CAIRGQENQETQYF.

The CDR3 loop is CASSFFLDGDTEAFF. CDR3 coding DNA: TGCGCCAGCAGCTTCTTTCTGGACGGGGACACTGAAGCTTTCTTT. V gene TRBV5-1 combines with J gene TRBJ1-1, with no clear D. The CDR3 is 15 residues long. CDR1 and CDR2 (germline): SGHRS, YFSETQ. Trimming pared 2 bases from V and 3 bases from J, leaving 14 bases between.

This clonotype was found a few times. The rearrangement links TRBV2 to TRBJ2-7; the D gene is possibly TRBD1 (6 bases). CDR1 is SNHLY, CDR2 FYNNEI, per germline. The CDR3 has 14 amino acids. The ends were cut back, 4 bases at V and 5 bases at J, with 15 bases in the middle. In DNA form, the CDR3 reads TGTGCCAGCAGTGCGCGGCCCGAGGGGGACGAGCAGTACTTC. Encoded protein: CASSARPEGDEQYF.

The chain employs TRBV10-3 and TRBJ2-6; 10 bases are a match to TRBD1. J lost 2 bases, V lost 6 bases, and 7 bases had no gene match. The CDR3 has 17 amino acids. The germline gives CDR1 ENHRY, CDR2 SYGVKD. CDR3 DNA: TGTGCCATCAGGGGAATAGGGACAGGGGCTGGGGCCAACGTCCTGACTTTC. Its translation is CAIRGIGTGAGANVLTF.

V is TRBV24-1 and J is TRBJ1-1, with TRBD1 identical over 7 bases. Germline CDR1 is KGHDR and CDR2 is SFDVKD. V lost 1 base, J lost 11 bases, and 9 bases stayed unmatched. This CDR3 contains 14 residues. Here the CDR3 reads CATSDLQGPVGAFF. DNA for the CDR3: TGTGCCACCAGTGATTTACAGGGGCCGGTCGGGGCTTTCTTT.

CDR3 region: CASSFGQEGEQYF. The CDR3, as DNA: TGTGCCAGCAGCTTCGGACAGGAGGGCGAGCAGTACTTC. V and J are TRBV10-3 and TRBJ2-7; D perhaps matches TRBD1 (7 bases). Per the germline V gene, CDR1 is ENHRY and CDR2 is SYGVKD. This CDR3 comprises 13 residues. The V end was cut by 10 bases, the J end by 6 bases, with 19 bases between.

V usage is TRBV24-1 and J usage is TRBJ2-1; tentative D call: TRBD1 (6 bases). The CDR3 contains 16 residues. Germline V gene sequence: CDR1 KGHDR, CDR2 SFDVKD. Trimming took off 0 bases at V and 8 bases at J, with 16 bases between the two ends. This chain's CDR3 is CATSDLQTGSKDEQFF. The DNA of the CDR3 is TGTGCCACCAGTGATTTGCAAACAGGGAGTAAAGATGAGCAGTTCTTC.

V gene TRBV6-1 combines with J gene TRBJ2-7; maybe TRBD2 (6 bases). The CDR3 extends over 14 amino acids. Germline lookup yields CDR1 MNHNS and CDR2 SASEGT. Trimming shortened V by 6 bases and J by 2 bases, and 14 bases separated the two germline ends. The CDR3 DNA sequence: TGTGCCAGCAGCCCCGGGGGACTTACCTACGAGCAGTACTTC. This sequence encodes CASSPGGLTYEQYF.

This clonotype came up a few times. The rearrangement joins TRBV7-2 to TRBJ2-2, with unresolved D. CDR3 length: 16 residues. Trimming removed 6 bases from V and 8 bases from J, with 22 bases in between. In germline, CDR1 is SGHTA, CDR2 FQGNSA. Here the CDR3 reads CASSKLRGGPIGELFF. CDR3 DNA sequence: TGTGCCAGCAGTAAGCTGCGCGGCGGCCCTATAGGGGAGCTGTTTTTT.

This rearrangement joins TRBV7-6 to TRBJ2-7; D perhaps matches TRBD2 (5 bases). V was trimmed by 3 bases and J by 3 bases, leaving 12 bases between them. The germline V gene encodes CDR1 SGHVS and CDR2 FNYEAQ. This CDR3 contains 14 residues. The CDR3 region is CASSFKDWDYEQYF. CDR3 DNA sequence: TGTGCCAGCAGCTTTAAGGACTGGGACTACGAGCAGTACTTC.

The genes are TRBV25-1 and TRBJ2-7, with no clear D. The CDR3 covers 10 residues. CDR1 MGHDK and CDR2 SYGVNS come from the germline V gene. The CDR3 nucleotides are TGTGCTAGCCAGGCATACGAGCAGTACTTC. It yields the protein CASQAYEQYF.

The chain links TRBV2 to TRBJ1-4; D call uncertain. The CDR3 covers 14 residues. Trimming took 6 bases from V and 8 from J, leaving 16 bases between them. The V gene's germline CDR1 is SNHLY and CDR2 FYNNEI. CDR3 residues: CASSRRGFREKLFF. The CDR3 nucleotides are TGTGCCAGCAGCCGACGAGGGTTTAGAGAAAAACTGTTTTTT.

The rearrangement joins TRBV7-2 to TRBJ1-1; D not resolved. The germline V gene has CDR1 SGHTA and CDR2 FQGNSA. V was cut by 3 bases and J by 1 base, with 12 bases left in between. The CDR3 extends over 15 amino acids. The CDR3, as DNA: TGTGCCAGCAGCTTTTCCTTTGGTAGGAACACTGAAGCTTTCTTT. Translated: CASSFSFGRNTEAFF.

This clonotype came up a few times. The J gene is TRBJ2-5, the V gene TRBV12-3 or TRBV12-4; D is possibly TRBD2 (6 bases). Trimming took off 2 bases at V and 4 bases at J, with 11 bases between the two ends. The CDR3 is made up of 14 amino acids. CDR3 in amino acids: CASSLMRGGETQYF. The CDR3 bases are TGTGCCAGCAGTTTAATGAGGGGAGGAGAGACCCAGTACTTC.

This clonotype was seen a handful of times. The CDR3, as DNA: TGTGCCAGCAGTGACGGTTTCAGGACCGCAAACTCACCCCTCCACTTT. Amino acid sequence: CASSDGFRTANSPLHF. The chain uses TRBV6-1 and TRBJ1-6; D gene unclear. The V gene lost 3 bases and the J gene lost 10 bases, with 19 bases spanning the gap. CDR1 MNHNS and CDR2 SASEGT come from the germline V gene. The CDR3 contains 16 residues.

This clonotype was seen only once. As DNA, the CDR3 is TGTGCCAGTTTCGCGACAGGTTACAATCAGCCCCAGCATTTT. Encoded protein: CASFATGYNQPQHF. The chain joins TRBV11-2 to TRBJ1-5, with D perhaps TRBD1 (6 bases). Germline V lookup: CDR1 SGHAT, CDR2 FQNNGV. Trimming pared 9 bases from V and 3 bases from J, leaving 15 bases between. There are 14 residues in the CDR3.

The rearrangement joins TRBV5-4 to TRBJ1-1; D remains unclear. This CDR3 contains 15 residues. Germline CDR1 SGHNT, CDR2 YYREEE (reference sequence). V was shortened by 2 bases and J by 4 bases, with 15 bases between the two germline ends. CDR3 amino acids: CASSLRRPLSTEAFF. Written as DNA, the CDR3 is TGTGCCAGCAGCTTAAGAAGGCCCCTGAGCACTGAAGCTTTCTTT.

This clonotype was counted many times. This rearrangement joins TRBV25-1 to TRBJ1-2; the D gene is possibly TRBD1 (5 bases). The length of the CDR3 is 14 residues. Trimming removed 3 bases from V and 8 bases from J, with 16 bases in between. Germline CDR1 and CDR2: MGHDK and SYGVNS. The CDR3 DNA reads TGTGCCAGCAGTGATCGGCAGGGCCTAGGGGGCTACACCTTC. This translates into CASSDRQGLGGYTF.

The chain uses TRBV7-6 and TRBJ1-1, with a weak D call TRBD1 (5 bases). CDR3 size: 16 residues. Germline CDR1 reads SGHVS; CDR2 reads FNYEAQ. The V gene lost 0 bases and the J gene lost 0 bases, with 11 bases spanning the gap. This CDR3 reads CASSLAGRALNTEAFF. The CDR3, as DNA: TGTGCCAGCAGCTTAGCGGGACGCGCGTTGAACACTGAAGCTTTCTTT. Together with reference TRBV7-6 and TRBJ1-1, the CDR3 gives the full variable domain: GAGVSQSPRYKVTKRGQDVALRCDPISGHVSLYWYRQALGQGPEFLTYFNYEAQQDKSGLPNDRFSAERPEGSISTLTIQRTEQRDSAMYRCASSLAGRALNTEAFFGQGTRLTVV.

This clonotype was seen a handful of times. This rearrangement joins TRBV7-8 to TRBJ1-5; the match to TRBD1 covers 11 bases. With 5 bases clipped from V and 3 bases from J, the junction kept 9 bases outside the gene matches. This CDR3 is built from 17 residues. Germline-derived CDR1 and CDR2 are SGHVS and FQNEAQ. The CDR3: CASSPGTGGRINQPQHF. Written as DNA, the CDR3 is TGTGCCAGCAGCCCGGGGACAGGGGGGCGTATCAATCAGCCCCAGCATTTT.

The table lists this clonotype with a few counts. The V gene is TRBV7-9, the J gene TRBJ1-5; D is ambiguous. The CDR3 has 14 residues. V dropped 5 bases and J dropped 7 bases, with 15 bases sitting between them. From germline, CDR1 is SEHNR and CDR2 FQNEAQ (reference sequence). This chain's CDR3 is CASSPISDRQPQHF. As DNA, the CDR3 is TGTGCCAGCAGCCCAATCAGTGATAGACAGCCCCAGCATTTT. The full variable domain, in which reference TRBV7-9 and TRBJ1-5 provide the parts outside the CDR3, is DTGVSQNPRHKITKRGQNVTFRCDPISEHNRLYWYRQTLGQGPEFLTYFQNEAQLEKSRLLSDRFSAERPKGSFSTLEIQRTEQGDSAMYLCASSPISDRQPQHFGDGTRLSIL.

This clonotype is a singleton in its sample. The junction shows a germline mismatch at one end, possibly a read error. The gene calls are TRBV7-9 and TRBJ2-7; D could derive from TRBD1 or TRBD2 (5 bases each). In germline, CDR1 is SEHNR, CDR2 FQNEAQ (reference sequence). This CDR3 region has 15 residues. DNA of the CDR3: TGCGCCAGCAGCCAACTCAGGGTCGGGAACTACGAGCAGTACTTC. Its protein is CASSQLRVGNYEQYF.

This chain joins TRBV2 and TRBJ2-2; 11 bases map to TRBD1. Germline trimming cut 6 bases from V and 4 bases from J; bases unmatched to any gene: 7. The CDR3 totals 16 residues. In germline, CDR1 is SNHLY, CDR2 FYNNEI. The CDR3 DNA follows: TGTGCCAGCAGACGGACAGGGGGCTCGTCCACCGGGGAGCTGTTTTTT. This gives the protein CASRRTGGSSTGELFF.

This clonotype was found a few times. The chain uses TRBV5-1 and TRBJ1-1, with D possibly TRBD1 on 5 matching bases. The V gene's germline CDR1 is SGHRS and CDR2 YFSETQ. With 6 bases removed from V and 0 bases from J, the gap between germline ends came to 9 bases. This CDR3 is 13 amino acids long. Written as DNA, the CDR3 is TGCGCCAGCACCCTGGGACTGAACACTGAAGCTTTCTTT. It translates to CASTLGLNTEAFF.

On this clonotype: A much larger clone differs from this one at a single base, so this may be a read error. The V and J genes are TRBV7-6 and TRBJ2-7; no firm D call. The length of the CDR3 is 15 residues. Germline assignment: CDR1 SGHVS and CDR2 FNYEAQ. The CDR3 bases are TGCGCCAGCAGCCAAGATAGGACGGCCGCCTACGAGCAGTACTTC. Its translation: CASSQDRTAAYEQYF.

Details on this clonotype: Being one base from a much bigger clone, this may be a read error. The chain links TRBV20-1 to TRBJ1-6, with D perhaps matching TRBD1 (6 bases). The CDR3 extends over 14 amino acids. Germline V gene data show CDR1 as DFQATT and CDR2 as SNEGSKA (reference sequence). Trimming removed 6 bases at V and 4 bases at J, with 13 bases between. CDR3: CSAETGPYNSPLHF. The CDR3 DNA sequence: TGCAGTGCCGAGACAGGACCGTATAATTCACCCCTCCACTTT.